The rows below give T cell receptor beta chains drawn from one sample of a study of T cell responses to AZD1222 COVID-19 vaccine. The method was immunoSEQ multiplex PCR; TCRdb's version includes in-frame clones alone and lacks a portion of them. Among some 140,000 clones listed, approximately 90% were seen once. The sequencing used peripheral blood, collected on day 0 of AZD1222 vaccination. The receptors originated from an adult in good health. Each CDR3 is given with its conserved first and last residue. A D gene is named only where the DNA matches it firmly. The size entry is marked missing in some rows and otherwise reads once, few, many or a size class.

d_call,clone_size,j_call,v_call,cdr3_nt,cdr3_aa
TRBD2,NA,TRBJ2-5,TRBV9,TGTGCCAGCAGCGTAGGACTAGCGGGAGTGGAGACCCAGTACTTC,CASSVGLAGVETQYF
NA,NA,TRBJ1-6,TRBV7-9,TGTGCCAGCAGCTTGGGGGGGATCGGATCACCCCTCCACTTT,CASSLGGIGSPLHF
NA,NA,TRBJ2-7,TRBV20-1,TGCAGTGCAGCCGGACCTGGCGAGCAGTACTTC,CSAAGPGEQYF
NA,NA,TRBJ2-3,TRBV24-1,TGTGCCACCAGTGGTTTGCGAGACACAGATACGCAGTATTTT,CATSGLRDTDTQYF
NA,NA,TRBJ1-1,TRBV6-5,TGTGCCAGCAGTTACTCCCTCAAGGGGAACACTGAAGCTTTCTTT,CASSYSLKGNTEAFF
NA,NA,TRBJ2-3,TRBV30,TGTGCCTGGAGCCTACTTAGCACAGATACGCAGTATTTT,CAWSLLSTDTQYF
TRBD1,NA,TRBJ2-7,TRBV28,TGTGCCAGCAGCCCGGTAGGCACAGGGGAGTACGAGCAGTACTTC,CASSPVGTGEYEQYF
TRBD1,NA,TRBJ1-2,TRBV7-9,TGTGCCAGCAGCTTACCGAACGACAGGGACTATGGCTACACCTTC,CASSLPNDRDYGYTF
NA,NA,TRBJ1-2,TRBV6-5,TGTGCCAGCACCCCAGGTGCGGGGGCTGGCTACACCTTC,CASTPGAGAGYTF
NA,NA,TRBJ2-3,TRBV6-6,TGTGCCAGCAGTTACCCCCCCGGCGCGGGAAAAGATACGCAGTATTTT,CASSYPPGAGKDTQYF
NA,NA,TRBJ1-3,TRBV11-3,TGTGCCAGCAGCCCCTCGGGCGGGCTCTCTGGAAACACCATATATTTT,CASSPSGGLSGNTIYF
NA,NA,TRBJ2-3,TRBV13,TGTGCCAGCAGCTTCGCGGGACAAGATACGCAGTATTTT,CASSFAGQDTQYF
TRBD2,NA,TRBJ2-7,TRBV27,TGTGCCAGCAGTTACGGACTAGCGACTACCTACGAGCAGTACTTC,CASSYGLATTYEQYF
TRBD2,NA,TRBJ2-1,TRBV3-1/TRBV3-2,TGTGCCAGCAGCCCGCGATCGGGACTAGCGGGTTACAATGAGCAGTTCTTC,CASSPRSGLAGYNEQFF
TRBD1,NA,TRBJ2-7,TRBV19,TGTGCCAGCGAGATGGGACAGGGGGGGCACGAGCAGTACTTC,CASEMGQGGHEQYF
NA,NA,TRBJ1-5,TRBV15,TGTGCCACCAGCTGGCGACAGGGCAATCAGCCCCAGCATTTT,CATSWRQGNQPQHF
NA,NA,TRBJ1-5,TRBV5-4,TGTGCCAGCAGCCTCAACGGGGAGGATCAGCCCCAGCATTTT,CASSLNGEDQPQHF
NA,few,TRBJ1-2,TRBV30,TGTGCCTGGAGTGTGGACCTCGCGGCTATTTATGGCTACACCTTC,CAWSVDLAAIYGYTF
NA,few,TRBJ1-6,TRBV21-1,TGTGCCAGCAGCAAAGAGAAGCATTCACCCCTCCACTTT,CASSKEKHSPLHF
NA,NA,TRBJ1-5,TRBV13,TGTGCCAGCAGGAGAGGTCAAATGCCGAATCAGCCCCAGCATTTT,CASRRGQMPNQPQHF
NA,NA,TRBJ2-1,TRBV9,TGTGCCAGCAGCGTAGGGTCGGACCACAATGAGCAGTTCTTC,CASSVGSDHNEQFF
NA,NA,TRBJ2-1,TRBV15,TGTGCCACCAGCAAGGGCAGGGGTTCCTACAATGAGCAGTTCTTC,CATSKGRGSYNEQFF
NA,once,TRBJ2-7,TRBV6-5,TGTGCCAGCAGTTACTCGCGCTCGGGGTTCCGTCCCGAGCAGTACTTC,CASSYSRSGFRPEQYF
NA,NA,TRBJ1-5,TRBV30,TGTGCCTGGAGTGGACAGCACAATCAGCCCCAGCATTTT,CAWSGQHNQPQHF
TRBD2,NA,TRBJ2-3,TRBV19,TGTGCCAGTAGGGGCGGGGGAACTAGCACAGATACGCAGTATTTT,CASRGGGTSTDTQYF
NA,NA,TRBJ2-5,TRBV28,TGTGCCAGCAGTTTTAATCCATCGACCCAGTACTTC,CASSFNPSTQYF